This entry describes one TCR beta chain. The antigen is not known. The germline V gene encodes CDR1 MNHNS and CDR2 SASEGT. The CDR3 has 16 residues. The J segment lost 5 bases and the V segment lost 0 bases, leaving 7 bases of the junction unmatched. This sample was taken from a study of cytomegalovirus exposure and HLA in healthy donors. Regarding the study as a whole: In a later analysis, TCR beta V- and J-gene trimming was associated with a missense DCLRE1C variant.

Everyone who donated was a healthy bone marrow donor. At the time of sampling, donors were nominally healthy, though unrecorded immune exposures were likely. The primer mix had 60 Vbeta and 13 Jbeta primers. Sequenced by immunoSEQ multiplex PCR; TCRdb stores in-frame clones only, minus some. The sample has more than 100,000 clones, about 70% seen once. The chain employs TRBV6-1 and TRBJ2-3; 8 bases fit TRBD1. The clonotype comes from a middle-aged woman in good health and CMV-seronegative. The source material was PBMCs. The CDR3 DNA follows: TGTGCCAGCAGTGAAGCCCAGGGGGCGTTCGGAGATACGCAGTATTTT. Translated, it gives CASSEAQGAFGDTQYF.